This T cell receptor beta chain was sequenced during a study of blood T cell repertoires in COVID-19. Overall study context: Researchers got acute and convalescent COVID-19 samples from the United States, Italy and Spain. In each case, the material was cDNA or gDNA derived from T cells, B-cell-depleted T cells, or PBMCs.

Methods used by the authors: Amplifying reference gene primers gave estimates of nucleated cell counts. The repertoire was sequenced with immunoSEQ multiplex PCR; TCRdb's copy has only in-frame clones and lacks some. D and trimming come from the DNA, and the V and J calls and clone size come from that table. This table has some 190,000 clones, just over 85% appearing once. V gave up 2 bases and J gave up 8 bases, with 12 bases separating them. The CDR3 sequence is 13 residues long. Germline V gene sequence: CDR1 MNHNY, CDR2 SVGAGI (reference sequence). Specimen: peripheral blood. The sequence came from a man between 18 and 35 years old with active or convalescent COVID-19. V is TRBV6-6 and J is TRBJ1-2, with D perhaps matching TRBD1 (6 bases). CDR3 protein: CASSYRDNQGYTF. The CDR3 nucleotides read TGTGCCAGCAGTTACAGGGACAATCAAGGCTACACCTTC.